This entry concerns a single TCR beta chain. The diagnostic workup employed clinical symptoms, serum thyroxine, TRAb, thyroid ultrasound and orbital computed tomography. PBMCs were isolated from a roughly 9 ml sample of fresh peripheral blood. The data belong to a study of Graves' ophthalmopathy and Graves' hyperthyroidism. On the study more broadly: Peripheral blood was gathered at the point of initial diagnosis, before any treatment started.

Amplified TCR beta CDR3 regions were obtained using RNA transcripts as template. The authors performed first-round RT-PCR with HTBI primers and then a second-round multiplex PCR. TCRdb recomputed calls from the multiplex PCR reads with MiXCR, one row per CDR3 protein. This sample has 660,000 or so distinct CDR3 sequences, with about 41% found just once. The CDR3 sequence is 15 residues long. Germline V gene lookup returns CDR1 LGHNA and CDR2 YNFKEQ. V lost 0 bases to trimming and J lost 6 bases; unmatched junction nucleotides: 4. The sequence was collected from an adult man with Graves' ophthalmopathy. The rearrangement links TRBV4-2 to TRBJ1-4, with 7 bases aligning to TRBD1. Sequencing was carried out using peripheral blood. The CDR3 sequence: CASSQDGQVYEKLFF. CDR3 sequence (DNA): TGTGCCAGCAGCCAAGATGGACAGGTATATGAAAAACTGTTTTTT.